One sample yielded the 20 T cell receptor beta chains listed below, sequenced in a study of blood T cell repertoires in COVID-19. Clones were sequenced by immunoSEQ multiplex PCR, and TCRdb holds only the in-frame ones, with some missing. In the table there are fewer than 300,000 clones, approximately 90% of which are singletons. Input material: PBMCs or T cells enriched from blood (not recorded which). All receptors come from a woman between 25 and 40 years old who had recovered from COVID-19.

V usage is TRBV3-1 (or the pseudogene TRBV3-2) and J usage is TRBJ2-1; D ambiguous. This CDR3 contains 14 residues. Trimming removed 0 bases from V and 0 bases from J, with 3 bases in between. Germline-derived CDR1 and CDR2 are LGHDT and YNNKEL (reference sequence). The CDR3 DNA is TGTGCCAGCAGCCAAGAGAGCTCCTACAATGAGCAGTTCTTC. Translating gives CASSQESSYNEQFF.

This clone appeared once. V gene TRBV5-5 combines with J gene TRBJ2-1, with 8 bases identical to TRBD2. Trimming at V came to 4 bases and at J to 1 base, leaving 10 bases not matched to a gene. This CDR3 has 17 residues. CDR1 is SGHKS and CDR2 is YYEKEE in the germline V gene (reference sequence). The CDR3 loop is CASSRLQRERSYNEQFF. In DNA form, the CDR3 reads TGTGCCAGCAGCCGCCTCCAGCGGGAGAGGTCCTACAATGAGCAGTTCTTC.

This rearrangement joins TRBV29-1 to TRBJ1-1; D call uncertain. Trimming removed 4 bases from V and 4 bases from J, with 13 bases in between. This CDR3 comprises 13 residues. The germline V gene has CDR1 SQVTM and CDR2 ANQGSEA. The CDR3: CSVGSQRGTEAFF. Here the CDR3 DNA reads TGCAGCGTTGGATCTCAACGGGGCACTGAAGCTTTCTTT. Combining the CDR3 with reference TRBV29-1 and TRBJ1-1 gives the whole variable domain SAVISQKPSRDICQRGTSLTIQCQVDSQVTMMFWYRQQPGQSLTLIATANQGSEATYESGFVIDKFPISRPNLTFSTLTVSNMSPEDSSIYLCSVGSQRGTEAFFGQGTRLTVV.

This clone was counted between two and nine times. The CDR3 DNA is TGTGCCAGCAGCAGTGGACAGGGGGCTGCCTATGGCTACACCTTC. Translation: CASSSGQGAAYGYTF. The chain employs TRBV7-2 and TRBJ1-2, with TRBD1 matching over 11 bases. Germline trimming cut 5 bases from V and 4 bases from J; bases unmatched to any gene: 6. The CDR3 length is 15 residues. Germline CDR1 is SGHTA and CDR2 is FQGNSA.

The CDR3 DNA reads as TGTGCCAGCACCAAGCTTGGACAGGGAATCACTGAAGCTTTCTTT. Its translation is CASTKLGQGITEAFF. The rearrangement uses TRBV5-5 and TRBJ1-1; 8 bases line up with TRBD1. Germline V gene sequence: CDR1 SGHKS, CDR2 YYEKEE (reference sequence). CDR3 length equals 15 residues. The J segment lost 4 bases and the V segment lost 6 bases, leaving 11 bases of the junction unmatched.

V is TRBV19 and J is TRBJ2-1, with TRBD2 matching over 15 bases. Germline CDR1 is LNHDA and CDR2 is SQIVND (reference sequence). The CDR3 covers 22 residues. With 9 bases clipped from V and 5 bases from J, the junction kept 26 bases outside the gene matches. The CDR3 coding sequence is TGTGCCAGCAGACAGGGGGCGCATGAAGGGACTAGCGGGAGGTCCGCGGACAATGAGCAGTTCTTC. It yields the protein CASRQGAHEGTSGRSADNEQFF.

The chain links TRBV14 to TRBJ1-1; D perhaps matches TRBD1 (6 bases). V was shortened by 4 bases and J by 1 base, with 16 bases between the two germline ends. This CDR3 has 16 amino acids. Germline CDR1 reads SGHDN; CDR2 reads FVKESK. CDR3 amino acids: CASSRMVTGSNTEAFF. The DNA for the CDR3 is TGTGCCAGCAGCCGGATGGTGACAGGATCGAACACTGAAGCTTTCTTT.

The chain has TRBV6-1 and TRBJ1-5; D unresolved. Trimming removed 0 bases at V and 7 bases at J, with 7 bases between. The germline CDR1 and CDR2 sequences are MNHNS and SASEGT. CDR3 length: 13 amino acids. CDR3 in amino acids: CASSEAARQPQHF. The CDR3 DNA follows: TGTGCCAGCAGTGAAGCCGCGCGACAGCCCCAGCATTTT.

The V and J genes are TRBV7-2 and TRBJ2-7, with 10 bases identical to TRBD2. The CDR3 runs 15 residues. CDR1 is SGHTA and CDR2 is FQGNSA in the germline V gene. Trimming removed 5 bases from V and 2 bases from J; junction bases left unmatched: 6. CDR3 coding DNA: TGTGCCAGCAGCGATAGCGGGAGGCCAACCTACGAGCAGTACTTC. It is translated as CASSDSGRPTYEQYF.

J is TRBJ1-1 and V is TRBV6-5; no definite D call. The CDR3 runs to 14 residues. Trimming stripped 4 bases from V and 3 bases from J, with 12 bases between. Germline V CDR1 and CDR2: MNHEY, SVGAGI. CDR3 nucleotide sequence: TGTGCCAGCAGTTCCGTTATCCAGGACACTGAAGCTTTCTTT. Protein sequence: CASSSVIQDTEAFF.

The chain combines TRBV5-1 with TRBJ2-1; TRBD1 aligns across 7 bases. V lost 7 bases, J lost 8 bases, and 9 bases stayed unmatched. This CDR3 spans 13 amino acids. The germline V gene encodes CDR1 SGHRS and CDR2 YFSETQ. The CDR3 nucleotides read TGCGCCAGCTCGAAGGGGGCTCTGGATGAGCAGTTCTTC. The encoded protein is CASSKGALDEQFF.

This chain links TRBV11-2 with TRBJ1-5, with D unresolved. V lost 2 bases, J lost 7 bases, and 9 bases lay in between. The CDR3 consists of 13 residues. The germline V gene encodes CDR1 SGHAT and CDR2 FQNNGV. CDR3 DNA: TGTGCCAGCAGCTTATCGGAGAGCCAGCCCCAGCATTTT. It translates to CASSLSESQPQHF.

The chain links TRBV6-5 to TRBJ2-1; 11 bases fit TRBD2. CDR3 length: 15 residues. CDR1 and CDR2 from the germline V gene are MNHEY and SVGAGI. V was pared by 7 bases and J by 4 bases, with 6 bases of the junction left unmatched. The CDR3 is CASINSGRGYNEQFF. CDR3 coding DNA: TGTGCCAGCATTAATAGCGGGAGGGGTTACAATGAGCAGTTCTTC.

In this sample, this clone turned up once. The chain links TRBV14 to TRBJ2-3, with a possible D match to TRBD2 (5 bases). V was shortened by 0 bases and J by 5 bases, with 6 bases between the two germline ends. Germline loops: CDR1 SGHDN, CDR2 FVKESK. This CDR3 contains 13 residues. The chain's CDR3 is CASSQEEGDTQYF. The CDR3 DNA sequence: TGTGCCAGCAGCCAAGAAGAGGGAGATACGCAGTATTTT.

This sequence joins TRBV9 and TRBJ2-3; the D gene is possibly TRBD2 (6 bases). The CDR3 spans 16 residues. Germline V gene lookup returns CDR1 SGDLS and CDR2 YYNGEE. V lost 2 bases and J 5 bases, leaving 18 bases between the germline ends. CDR3 coding DNA: TGTGCCAGCAGCGTGTCAGCGGGTGAGTCTAGAGATACGCAGTATTTT. Amino acid sequence: CASSVSAGESRDTQYF.

In DNA form, the CDR3 reads TGTGCCAGCACCATTAGGGGCGGTATCACCGGGGAGCTGTTTTTT. Translation: CASTIRGGITGELFF. The chain employs TRBV7-2 and TRBJ2-2; D is perhaps TRBD1 (5 bases). V was trimmed by 7 bases and J by 4 bases, leaving 16 bases between them. This CDR3 has 15 amino acids. Germline V gene data show CDR1 as SGHTA and CDR2 as FQGNSA.

The chain couples TRBV28 to TRBJ1-5; 7 positions match TRBD1. This CDR3 spans 14 amino acids. Trimming took 4 bases from V and 3 from J; bases not matched to a gene: 3. Germline V gene lookup returns CDR1 MDHEN and CDR2 SYDVKM. In DNA form, the CDR3 reads TGTGCCAGCAGTTCGACAGGGAACAATCAGCCCCAGCATTTT. Translation gives CASSSTGNNQPQHF.

This clone was observed a single time. The CDR3 region is CASSPRTGLSGELFF. CDR3 bases: TGTGCCAGCAGCCCCCGGACTGGGTTGTCCGGGGAGCTGTTTTTT. V gene TRBV11-3 combines with J gene TRBJ2-2; D possibly corresponds to TRBD2 (5 bases). Per the germline V gene, CDR1 is SGHNT and CDR2 is YENEEA. The CDR3 covers 15 residues. V was cut by 5 bases and J by 6 bases, with 16 bases left in between.

The chain links TRBV6-4 to TRBJ2-2, with D maybe TRBD2 (6 bases). In germline, CDR1 is MRHNA, CDR2 SNTAGT. Trimming left V 5 bases short and J 0 bases short, with 7 bases between. CDR3 length equals 14 residues. CDR3 residues: CASSPSANTGELFF. The CDR3, as DNA: TGTGCCAGCAGTCCTAGCGCGAACACCGGGGAGCTGTTTTTT.

CDR3 residues: CASSLDVKARTQGGYGYTF. DNA of the CDR3: TGTGCCAGCAGCTTAGATGTAAAAGCACGAACGCAGGGGGGCTATGGCTACACCTTC. V is TRBV7-6 and J is TRBJ1-2; the match to TRBD1 covers 7 bases. This CDR3 has 19 amino acids. The trim removed 1 base at V and 4 bases at J, leaving 18 bases unmatched. Germline CDR1 is SGHVS and CDR2 is FNYEAQ.